Below, 7 T cell receptor beta chains from the same sample are listed, as sequenced in a study of OX40 agonist ivuxolimab in advanced cancers. Generated by immunoSEQ multiplex PCR, the TCRdb table keeps only in-frame clones and is missing some. The data contain some 57,000 clones, approximately 86% of them singletons. The material was CD4+ or CD8+ T cells sorted from blood, obtained in a trial of the OX40 agonist ivuxolimab. All receptors derive from an adult with an advanced solid tumor such as melanoma, head and neck, liver or kidney cancer.

CDR3 region: CASSVTGILYNEQFF. In nucleotides, the CDR3 is TGTGCCAGCAGCGTCACCGGGATCCTCTACAATGAGCAGTTCTTC. V gene TRBV7-9 combines with J gene TRBJ2-1; D is possibly TRBD2 (5 bases). V gave up 5 bases and J gave up 3 bases, with 14 bases separating them. CDR3 length equals 15 residues. CDR1 is SEHNR, CDR2 FQNEAQ, per germline (reference sequence).

In its sample, this clone was seen once. V usage is TRBV18 and J usage is TRBJ2-7; 7 nucleotides align to TRBD2. The trim removed 1 base at V and 2 bases at J, leaving 2 bases unmatched. Germline V gene data show CDR1 as KGHSH and CDR2 as LQKENI. The CDR3 sequence is 14 residues long. The CDR3 is CASSPREGTYEQYF. The CDR3 DNA sequence: TGTGCCAGCTCACCACGGGAGGGAACCTACGAGCAGTACTTC.

The gene calls are TRBV15 and TRBJ1-5; D may be TRBD1 (6 bases). Between the trimmed V and J ends, which lost 0 bases and 6 bases, there was a span of 15 bases. The CDR3 loop spans 16 amino acids. Germline V gene data show CDR1 as LNHNV and CDR2 as YYDKDF (reference sequence). CDR3 bases: TGTGCCACCAGCAGAGACGGGGGCGCATTGAGTCAGCCCCAGCATTTT. It encodes CATSRDGGALSQPQHF.

The CDR3 DNA follows: TGTGCCAGCAGGGAAGAGGACTATGAGCAGTTCTTC. Translated, it gives CASREEDYEQFF. The rearrangement joins TRBV11-3 to TRBJ2-1, with D possibly being TRBD2 (5 bases). V lost 6 bases and J 8 bases, leaving 11 bases between the germline ends. CDR3 length: 12 residues. The germline CDR1 and CDR2 sequences are SGHNT and YENEEA.

The chain combines TRBV11-3 with TRBJ2-1; TRBD1 matches at 8 bases. CDR3 length: 13 residues. In germline, CDR1 is SGHNT, CDR2 YENEEA. Trimming took 5 bases from V and 7 from J; bases not matched to a gene: 4. This chain's CDR3 is CASSRQGMNEQFF. CDR3 nucleotide sequence: TGTGCCAGCAGCCGACAGGGGATGAATGAGCAGTTCTTC.

V is TRBV7-2 and J is TRBJ2-7; possibly TRBD2 for D (6 bases). There are 15 residues in the CDR3. V was clipped by 0 bases and J by 4 bases, with 13 bases between them. The germline V gene has CDR1 SGHTA and CDR2 FQGNSA. CDR3 loop: CASSLATRGAYEQYF. The CDR3 DNA follows: TGTGCCAGCAGCTTAGCGACTAGAGGGGCGTACGAGCAGTACTTC.

CDR3 in DNA: TGTGCCAGCAGCTTGAACACTGAAGCTTTCTTT. It yields the protein CASSLNTEAFF. The rearrangement joins TRBV5-4 to TRBJ1-1, with D hard to call. Germline values: CDR1 SGHNT, CDR2 YYREEE (reference sequence). This CDR3 is 11 amino acids long. V lost 1 base to trimming and J lost 2 bases, with 0 bases between them.